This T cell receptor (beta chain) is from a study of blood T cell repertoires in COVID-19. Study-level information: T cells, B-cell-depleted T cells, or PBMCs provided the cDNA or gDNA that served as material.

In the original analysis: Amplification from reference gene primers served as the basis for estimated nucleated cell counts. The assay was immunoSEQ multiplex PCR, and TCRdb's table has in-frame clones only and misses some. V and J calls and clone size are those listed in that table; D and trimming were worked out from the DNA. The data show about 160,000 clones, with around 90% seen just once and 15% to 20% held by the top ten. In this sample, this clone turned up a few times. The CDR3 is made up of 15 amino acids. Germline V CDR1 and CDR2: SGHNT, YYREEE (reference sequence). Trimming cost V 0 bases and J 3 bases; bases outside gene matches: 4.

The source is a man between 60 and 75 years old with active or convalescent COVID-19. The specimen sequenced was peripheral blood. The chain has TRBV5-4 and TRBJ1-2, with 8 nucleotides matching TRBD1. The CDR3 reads CASSLAQGGDYGYTF. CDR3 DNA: TGTGCCAGCAGCTTGGCACAGGGGGGAGACTATGGCTACACCTTC.